This paragraph covers one TCR beta chain sequence. Its target is not known. The use of a sample-barcoded 5' primer and a J-beta primer mix characterized a second PCR of roughly 7 to 12 cycles. TCRdb re-called the 5' RACE reads with MiXCR, one entry per CDR3 protein. The sample has 800,000 to 950,000 distinct CDR3 sequences; 45% to 50% are singletons. The sample is drawn from a study of blood T cells in healthy people across ages. This CDR3 is built from 14 residues. The germline V and J ends were trimmed by 0 bases and 7 bases, with 10 bases remaining between them. Germline V gene lookup returns CDR1 SGHVS and CDR2 FQNEAQ. Overall study findings and caveats: In long-lived donors, naive CD4+ cell counts and diversity exceeded those of aged donors.

Sequenced: blood. The J gene is TRBJ2-1, the V gene TRBV7-8; possibly TRBD1 or TRBD2 for D (5 bases each). This TCR derives from a man aged 25-45 years in good health. The CDR3 here is CASSLAHEGNEQFF. The CDR3 DNA is TGTGCCAGCAGCTTAGCGCATGAGGGGAATGAGCAGTTCTTC.